The 27 T cell receptor beta chains in this list originate from one sample, sequenced in a study of regulatory T cells in long-lasting Graves disease. Assembly of TCR beta libraries relied on iRepertoire HTBI primers together with Arm-PCR of CDR3 regions. TCRdb passed the multiplex PCR reads through MiXCR, listing each CDR3 protein once. The table lists fewer than 500,000 distinct CDR3 sequences, under 20% of them singletons. Indicated time point: newly diagnosed GD, antithyroid drugs for less than 3 months. Construction of the TCR library relied on RNA isolated from PBMCs. The sample was also linked to a second study, of T cells in Graves' hyperthyroidism and ophthalmopathy.

Sequences were derived from peripheral blood mononuclear cells (PBMCs), sampled at new diagnosis, from a patient treated with antithyroid drugs. All receptors derive from a man aged 40-49 years with Graves disease.

There are many counts of this clonotype. V usage is TRBV20-1 and J usage is TRBJ1-2; D is uncertain. The germline gives CDR1 DFQATT, CDR2 SNEGSKA (reference sequence). V dropped 4 bases and J dropped 3 bases, with 0 bases sitting between them. The CDR3 totals 9 residues. The CDR3 protein is CSANYGYTF. The DNA for the CDR3 is TGCAGTGCTAACTATGGCTACACCTTC.

This clonotype was seen repeatedly, ten times or more. V is TRBV30 and J is TRBJ2-1; D is possibly TRBD1 or TRBD2 (5 bases each). Germline CDR1 and CDR2: GTSNPN and SVGIG (reference sequence). V was pared by 1 base and J by 0 bases, with 16 bases between. The CDR3 length is 17 residues. The CDR3 DNA reads TGTGCCTGGAGTGACCGGGGCGGGCAGCGCTCCTACAATGAGCAGTTCTTC. Its translation: CAWSDRGGQRSYNEQFF.

This clonotype was observed many times. This chain uses TRBV2 with TRBJ2-2; D uncertain. Germline values: CDR1 SNHLY, CDR2 FYNNEI. V was shortened by 5 bases and J by 9 bases, with 13 bases between the two germline ends. The CDR3 is 13 residues long. The CDR3 protein is CASSRGIVRELFF. The CDR3 region has the DNA TGTGCCAGCAGTCGTGGCATCGTGCGGGAGCTGTTTTTT. Full variable domain (rest looked up from reference TRBV2 and TRBJ2-2): EPEVTQTPSHQVTQMGQEVILRCVPISNHLYFYWYRQILGQKVEFLVSFYNNEISEKSEIFDDQFSVERPDGSNFTLKIRSTKLEDSAMYFCASSRGIVRELFFGEGSRLTVL.

A note on this clonotype: A much larger clone differs from this one at a single base, so this may be a read error. This chain connects TRBV6-2 or TRBV6-3 to TRBJ2-7; 9 bases are shared with TRBD1. The CDR3 has 19 residues. Germline CDR1 and CDR2: MNHEY and SVGEGT. In DNA, the CDR3 is TGTGCCAACAGTGTCCTCCGGGACAGGGCGGAGAAATCCAACTACGAGCAGTACTTC. Its translation is CANSVLRDRAEKSNYEQYF.

For this clonotype: It differs at one base from a far larger clone, so likely a read error. V and J are TRBV11-1 and TRBJ2-1, with 11 bases that match TRBD2. The J call may be mistaken, given a closer DNA end match to TRBJ2-5. Germline loops: CDR1 SGHAT, CDR2 FQDESV (reference sequence). This CDR3 contains 16 residues. The CDR3 loop is CASSSRTSGLEETQYF. The CDR3 DNA reads TGTGCCAGCAGCTCCAGGACTAGCGGGCTAGAAGAGACCCAGTACTTC.

This clonotype was seen a handful of times. The chain carries TRBV5-1 and TRBJ2-1; D is unclear. CDR1 SGHRS and CDR2 YFSETQ come from the germline V gene. Trimming took off 4 bases at V and 0 bases at J, with 8 bases between the two ends. This CDR3 has 14 residues. The DNA for the CDR3 is TGCGCCAGCAGCCAGCTGAGCTCCTACAATGAGCAGTTCTTC. Translating it yields CASSQLSSYNEQFF.

This clonotype was observed many times. J is TRBJ2-3 and V is TRBV18; D is unclear. Deletions cut 8 bases from V and 4 bases from J, with 10 bases between. Germline CDR1 and CDR2: KGHSH and LQKENI. The CDR3 consists of 12 residues. In DNA, the CDR3 is TGTGCCAGCCTCCAGAGCCCAGATACGCAGTATTTT. It translates to CASLQSPDTQYF.

The chain couples TRBV29-1 to TRBJ2-7, with 10 bases identical to TRBD2. V dropped 4 bases and J dropped 3; count of bases not matched to a gene: 0. The germline CDR1 and CDR2 sequences are SQVTM and ANQGSEA. The CDR3 covers 12 residues. This CDR3 reads CSVGTSGYEQYF. The CDR3 bases are TGCAGCGTTGGGACTAGCGGCTACGAGCAGTACTTC.

V and J are TRBV19 and TRBJ2-5; D possibly uses TRBD1 or TRBD2 (5 bases each). Germline V gene sequence: CDR1 LNHDA, CDR2 SQIVND (reference sequence). The CDR3 is 14 residues long. Trimming cost V 5 bases and J 2 bases, with 12 bases left between them. For the CDR3, the DNA is TGTGCCAGTAGTGTCGGGACGGATCAAGAGACCCAGTACTTC. This gives the protein CASSVGTDQETQYF.

Ten or more counts support this clonotype. The chain employs TRBV6-5 and TRBJ2-5; 10 nucleotides agree with TRBD1. This CDR3 is built from 16 residues. Germline V CDR1 and CDR2: MNHEY, SVGAGI. V lost 2 bases, J lost 2 bases, and 5 bases stayed unmatched. This CDR3 reads CASSYGDRGEQETQYF. CDR3 in DNA: TGTGCCAGCAGTTACGGGGACAGGGGAGAACAAGAGACCCAGTACTTC.

There are a few counts of this clonotype. At one boundary the junction diverges from the germline segment, which might be a read error. V usage is TRBV7-9 and J usage is TRBJ2-7; tentative D call: TRBD2 (7 bases). The CDR3 extends over 12 amino acids. The V gene's germline CDR1 is SEHNR and CDR2 FQNEAQ (reference sequence). CDR3 region: CANSLGGGEQYF. DNA for the CDR3: TGTGCCAACAGCTTAGGGGGGGGCGAGCAGTACTTC.

This clonotype was seen at least ten times. The genes are TRBV28 and TRBJ1-1, with D hard to call. Germline V lookup: CDR1 MDHEN, CDR2 SYDVKM. The CDR3 is 15 residues long. Trimming left V 4 bases short and J 3 bases short, with 15 bases between. The CDR3 DNA reads TGTGCCAGCAGTTCCTCCCAGGTCGGGGACACTGAAGCTTTCTTT. It specifies CASSSSQVGDTEAFF.

This rearrangement joins TRBV20-1 to TRBJ1-3; D possibly corresponds to TRBD1 (6 bases). Trimming cost V 5 bases and J 0 bases, with 17 bases left between them. Germline V gives CDR1 DFQATT, CDR2 SNEGSKA (reference sequence). The CDR3 is 16 amino acids. CDR3 in DNA: TGCAGTGCTGGCCCTCAGGGGCTCCTCTCTGGAAACACCATATATTTT. It is translated as CSAGPQGLLSGNTIYF.

The chain joins TRBV12-3 or TRBV12-4 to TRBJ1-6, with D uncertain. The CDR3 is 14 residues long. Trimming left V 3 bases short and J 5 bases short, with 8 bases between. CDR3: CASSFSQNNSPLHF. CDR3 bases: TGTGCCAGCAGTTTCTCGCAGAATAATTCACCCCTCCACTTT.

In its sample, this clonotype was seen a few times. The V gene is TRBV9, the J gene TRBJ2-1; 7 nucleotides agree with TRBD1. Trimming cost V 3 bases and J 6 bases; bases outside gene matches: 3. The CDR3 covers 13 residues. CDR1 is SGDLS, CDR2 YYNGEE, per germline. CDR3 sequence reads: CASSGQGFNEQFF. CDR3 DNA: TGTGCCAGCAGCGGACAGGGATTCAATGAGCAGTTCTTC.

Remarks on this clonotype: A read error may explain this, as a much larger clone is one base away. The rearrangement joins TRBV11-2 to TRBJ2-7; tentative D call: TRBD2 (5 bases). The ends were cut back, 7 bases at V and 7 bases at J, with 26 bases in the middle. This CDR3 has 16 residues. CDR1 and CDR2 from the germline V gene are SGHAT and FQNNGV. The CDR3 loop reads CASIPGFGLTSEEQYF. The DNA for the CDR3 is TGTGCCAGCATCCCCGGCTTCGGACTCACCTCAGAAGAGCAGTACTTC.

The chain carries TRBV10-3 and TRBJ2-5; possibly TRBD2 for D (6 bases). Trimming shortened V by 6 bases and J by 4 bases, and 12 bases separated the two germline ends. Per the germline V gene, CDR1 is ENHRY and CDR2 is SYGVKD. This CDR3 is 13 amino acids long. The DNA for the CDR3 is TGTGCCATCAGCAGTTCGGGAGCAGAGACCCAGTACTTC. Protein: CAISSSGAETQYF.

The chain has TRBV4-1 and TRBJ1-4; TRBD1 might be the D (6 bases). V was trimmed by 7 bases and J by 10 bases, leaving 10 bases between them. Germline V gene lookup returns CDR1 MGHRA and CDR2 YSYEKL. The CDR3 sequence is 11 residues long. CDR3 amino acids: CASNRGGKLFF. The DNA for the CDR3 is TGCGCCAGCAACCGAGGGGGAAAACTGTTTTTT.

This clonotype was counted at least ten times. The junction differs from germline at one of its ends, possibly a read error. This sequence joins TRBV12-3 or TRBV12-4 and TRBJ2-1; 9 bases are a match to TRBD2. This CDR3 region has 14 residues. The CDR3 sequence is CASSLVVGLANSVF. The CDR3 nucleotides read TGTGCCAGCAGTTTAGTTGTGGGACTAGCTAACTCGGTCTTC.

This clonotype has a count of ten or more. J is TRBJ1-5 and V is TRBV2; D unclear. The CDR3 length is 15 residues. Per the germline V gene, CDR1 is SNHLY and CDR2 is FYNNEI. The germline V and J ends were trimmed by 4 bases and 2 bases, with 12 bases remaining between them. This CDR3 is CASSAMRLGNQPQHF. The CDR3 coding sequence is TGTGCCAGCAGTGCAATGAGATTGGGCAATCAGCCCCAGCATTTT.

This clonotype has a count of ten or more. The V gene is TRBV20-1, the J gene TRBJ2-5; D gene uncertain. V lost 7 bases to trimming and J lost 0 bases, with 9 bases between them. Germline values: CDR1 DFQATT, CDR2 SNEGSKA (reference sequence). The CDR3 length is 12 residues. CDR3 loop: CSGSENQETQYF. The DNA for the CDR3 is TGCAGTGGGTCGGAGAACCAAGAGACCCAGTACTTC.

V and J are TRBV20-1 and TRBJ2-7; TRBD2 matches at 8 bases. Germline CDR1 is DFQATT and CDR2 is SNEGSKA (reference sequence). Trimming removed 3 bases from V and 2 bases from J; junction bases left unmatched: 6. This CDR3 spans 14 amino acids. The CDR3: CSARNPGGPYEQYF. CDR3 DNA: TGCAGTGCTAGGAACCCGGGAGGGCCCTACGAGCAGTACTTC.

A single count supports this clonotype. This chain links TRBV7-2 with TRBJ2-1; TRBD2 aligns across 10 bases. Looked up from germline, CDR1 is SGHTA and CDR2 is FQGNSA. J gave up 10 bases and V 1 base, and 10 bases lay outside the gene matches. The CDR3 covers 16 residues. In DNA form, the CDR3 reads TGTGCCAGCAGCTTAGGCGTGACTAGCGGGCTGGGGGAGCAGTTCTTC. Translating it yields CASSLGVTSGLGEQFF.

This clonotype was recorded at least ten times. This chain links TRBV24-1 with TRBJ2-1; no definite D call. This CDR3 spans 13 amino acids. V was trimmed by 2 bases and J by 9 bases, leaving 10 bases between them. From germline, CDR1 is KGHDR and CDR2 SFDVKD. DNA for the CDR3: TGTGCCACCAGTGATTCTGTAAACGGTGAGCAGTTCTTC. Its translation is CATSDSVNGEQFF.

This clonotype occurred many times. The V and J genes are TRBV11-2 and TRBJ2-5; no clear D. The germline V gene encodes CDR1 SGHAT and CDR2 FQNNGV. The V end lost 1 base, the J end lost 1 base, and 13 bases lay between the germline ends. CDR3 length: 16 residues. CDR3 sequence (DNA): TGTGCCAGCAGCTTAGGGTTGAAGCGACTCCAAGAGACCCAGTACTTC. Amino acids: CASSLGLKRLQETQYF. Full variable domain (missing parts from reference TRBV11-2 and TRBJ2-5): EAGVAQSPRYKIIEKRQSVAFWCNPISGHATLYWYQQILGQGPKLLIQFQNNGVVDDSQLPKDRFSAERLKGVDSTLKIQPAKLEDSAVYLCASSLGLKRLQETQYFGPGTRLLVL.

As regards this clonotype: Mismatch with germline at one junction end may stem from a read error. V usage is TRBV28 and J usage is TRBJ2-2; D perhaps matches TRBD2 (7 bases). This CDR3 contains 15 residues. Germline CDR1 is MDHEN and CDR2 is SYDVKM. The CDR3 DNA is TGTGTCAGCAATAACAGGGAGGGGGACACCGGGGAGCTGTTTTTT. Protein sequence: CVSNNREGDTGELFF. The entire variable domain, with the rest obtained from reference TRBV28 and TRBJ2-2, is as follows: DVKVTQSSRYLVKRTGEKVFLECVQDMDHENMFWYRQDPGLGLRLIYFSYDVKMKEKGDIPEGYSVSREKKERFSLILESASTNQTSMYLCVSNNREGDTGELFFGEGSRLTVL.

The chain is built from TRBV20-1 and TRBJ1-2; 8 bases fit TRBD1. The J segment lost 4 bases and the V segment lost 2 bases, leaving 3 bases of the junction unmatched. This CDR3 has 13 amino acids. CDR1 DFQATT and CDR2 SNEGSKA come from the germline V gene (reference sequence). The chain's CDR3 is CSARPGQAYGYTF. CDR3 DNA: TGCAGTGCTAGACCGGGACAGGCCTATGGCTACACCTTC.